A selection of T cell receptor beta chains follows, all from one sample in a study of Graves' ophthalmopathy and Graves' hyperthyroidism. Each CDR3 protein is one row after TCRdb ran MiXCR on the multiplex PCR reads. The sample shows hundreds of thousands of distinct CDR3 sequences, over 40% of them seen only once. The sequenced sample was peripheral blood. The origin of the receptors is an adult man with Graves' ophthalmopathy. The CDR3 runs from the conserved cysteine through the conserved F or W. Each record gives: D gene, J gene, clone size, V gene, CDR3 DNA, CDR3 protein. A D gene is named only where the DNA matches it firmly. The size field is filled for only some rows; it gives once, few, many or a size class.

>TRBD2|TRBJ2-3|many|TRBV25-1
TGTGCCAGCAGTGAATTGTCTAGCGGGGGCACAGATACGCAGTATTTT
CASSELSSGGTDTQYF
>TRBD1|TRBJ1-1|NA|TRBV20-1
TGCAGTGCTGATACTGATCAGGGGGCGAACACTGAAGCTTTCTTT
CSADTDQGANTEAFF
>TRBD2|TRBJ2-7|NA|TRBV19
TGTGCCAGTAGCCTACTGGGGGAGGGAAGGTCCTACGAGCAGTACTTC
CASSLLGEGRSYEQYF
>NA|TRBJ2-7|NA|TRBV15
TGTGCCACAGGCCACGGTGGGCCTGGTTACGAGCAGTACTTC
CATGHGGPGYEQYF
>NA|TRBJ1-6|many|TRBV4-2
TGTGCCAGCAGCAGGGATCAGGAGAATTCACCCCTCCACTTT
CASSRDQENSPLHF
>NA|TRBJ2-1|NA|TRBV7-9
TGTGCCAGCAGCTCACAGAGTCTAGGCAATGAGCAGTTCTTC
CASSSQSLGNEQFF
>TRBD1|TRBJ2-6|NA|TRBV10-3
TGTGCCATCAGTGTGATTGACAGGGGATCGGGGGCCAACGTCCTGACTTTC
CAISVIDRGSGANVLTF
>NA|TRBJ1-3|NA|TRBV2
TGTGCCAGCAGTGAAGGCAGGAGACAGAACACCATATATTTT
CASSEGRRQNTIYF
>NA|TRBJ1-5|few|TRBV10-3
TGTGCCATCAGTGAGGCCTCTACGGGTGGTCAGCCCCAGCATTTT
CAISEASTGGQPQHF
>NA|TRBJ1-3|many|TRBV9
TGTGCCAGCAGCGTAGCTAGCTCTGGAAACACCATATATTTT
CASSVASSGNTIYF
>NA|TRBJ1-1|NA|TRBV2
TGTGCCAGCAGGGAGATGGAAGGACCTGAAGCTTTCTTT
CASREMEGPEAFF
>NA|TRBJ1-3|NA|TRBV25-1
TGTGCCTGGAGTGACGCCCTCCTCAGGGATACTGGAAACACCATATATTTT
CAWSDALLRDTGNTIYF
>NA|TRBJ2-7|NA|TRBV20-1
TGCAGTGCTAGATGGGACGAGCAGTACTTC
CSARWDEQYF
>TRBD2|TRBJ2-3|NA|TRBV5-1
TGCGCCAGCAGCGGGACTAGCGGCCACACAGATACGCAGTATTTT
CASSGTSGHTDTQYF
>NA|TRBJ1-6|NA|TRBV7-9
TGTGCCAGCAGCCACGACTCGGCTTCACCCCTCCACTTT
CASSHDSASPLHF
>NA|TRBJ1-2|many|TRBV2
TGTGCCAGCAGTTTACAGTATGGCTACACCTTC
CASSLQYGYTF
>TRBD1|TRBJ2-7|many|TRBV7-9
TGTGCCAGCAGCCGGACGGGACAGAGCTACTCCTACGAGCAGTACTTC
CASSRTGQSYSYEQYF
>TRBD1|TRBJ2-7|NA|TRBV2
TGTGCCAGCAGTTTATCAGGGACAGGGGAGGCGTACTTC
CASSLSGTGEAYF
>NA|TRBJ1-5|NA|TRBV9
TGTGCCAGCAGCGTTGGGGTTAGGGGCAATCAGCCCCAGCATTTT
CASSVGVRGNQPQHF
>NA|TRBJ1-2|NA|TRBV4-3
TGCGCCAGCAGCCAAGAAGGGGAAGTCTATGGCTACACCTTC
CASSQEGEVYGYTF
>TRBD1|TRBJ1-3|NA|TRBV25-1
TGTGCCAGCAGTGAAGGGGACAGGGACACCATATATTTT
CASSEGDRDTIYF
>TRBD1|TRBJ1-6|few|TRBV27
TGTGCCAGCAGTTCGATTGGGACAGGAAATTCACCCCTCCACTTT
CASSSIGTGNSPLHF
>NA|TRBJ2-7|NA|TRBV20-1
TGCAGTGCTAGAGACAGGGGAGCCTACGAGCAGTACTTC
CSARDRGAYEQYF
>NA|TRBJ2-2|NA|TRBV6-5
TGTGCCAGCAGTTACTCGGGGACCCGAAACACCGGGGAGCTGTTTTTT
CASSYSGTRNTGELFF
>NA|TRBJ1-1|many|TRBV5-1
TGCGCCAGCAGCCCGGGACGGTGGTCTGAAGCTTTCTTT
CASSPGRWSEAFF
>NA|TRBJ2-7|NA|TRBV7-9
TGTGCCAGCAGCCCCCGGGACACCCCCTACGAGCAGTACTTC
CASSPRDTPYEQYF
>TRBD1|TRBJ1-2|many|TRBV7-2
TGTGCCAGCACTCGGACAGGGGGCCCCTATGGCTACACCTTC
CASTRTGGPYGYTF
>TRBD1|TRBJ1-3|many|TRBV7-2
TGTGCCAGCAGCTCGCTCGGGACAGACCCCTCTGGAAACACCATATATTTT
CASSSLGTDPSGNTIYF
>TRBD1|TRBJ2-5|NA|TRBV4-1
TGCGCCAGCAGCCATGTACAGGGGCCAGAGACCCAGTACTTC
CASSHVQGPETQYF
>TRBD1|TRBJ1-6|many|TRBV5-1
TGCGCCAGCAGCTTCCAACAGGGGAATTCACCCCTCCACTTT
CASSFQQGNSPLHF
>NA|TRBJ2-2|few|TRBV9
TGTGCCAGCAGCGTAGAGGGGGTCCCGAACACCGGGAAGCTGTTTTTT
CASSVEGVPNTGKLFF
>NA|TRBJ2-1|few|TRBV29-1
TGCAGCGTTGCCAGGGGAAGCGGTAGTGAGCAGTTCTTC
CSVARGSGSEQFF
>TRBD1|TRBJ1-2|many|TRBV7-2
TGTGCCAGCAGCCCCGGACAGGGGGCCTACTATGGCTACACCTTC
CASSPGQGAYYGYTF
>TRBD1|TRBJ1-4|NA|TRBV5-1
TGCGCCAGCAGCTGGGGTACGACAGGGAATGAAAAACTGTTTTTT
CASSWGTTGNEKLFF
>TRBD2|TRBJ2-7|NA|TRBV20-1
TGCAGTGCTAGAGCTGGACAAGCGGGGTACGAGCAGTACTTC
CSARAGQAGYEQYF
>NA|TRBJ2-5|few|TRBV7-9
TGTGCCAGCAGCCAAGATATTCTCGAAAAGACCCAGTACTTC
CASSQDILEKTQYF
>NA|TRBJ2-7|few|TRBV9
TGTGCCAGCAGCGCAGGGGTCCGTGGCGAGCAGTACTTC
CASSAGVRGEQYF
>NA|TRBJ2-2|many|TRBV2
TGTGCCAGCCGAGGCTCGATAACCGGGGAGCTGTTTTTT
CASRGSITGELFF
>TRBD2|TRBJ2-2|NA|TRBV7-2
TGCGCCAGCAGCCAGAGCAAACTGGGACTAGCGGGAGTAGCGGACACCGGGGAGCTGTTTTTT
CASSQSKLGLAGVADTGELFF
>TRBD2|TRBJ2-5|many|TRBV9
TGTGCCAGCAGCGTTAGCGGGAGAGGCAAAGAGACCCAGTACTTC
CASSVSGRGKETQYF
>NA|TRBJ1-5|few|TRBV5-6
TGTGCCAGCAGCTTGGCCAGGGGTCCTAGCAATCAGCCCCAGCATTTT
CASSLARGPSNQPQHF
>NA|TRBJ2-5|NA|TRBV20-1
TGCAGTGCTAGAGATCTTGGAGCCACCCAGTACTTC
CSARDLGATQYF
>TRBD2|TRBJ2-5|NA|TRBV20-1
TGCAGTGCACCCGCCAGCGGGACCGCCCAAGAGACCCAGTACTTC
CSAPASGTAQETQYF
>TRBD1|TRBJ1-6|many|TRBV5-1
TGCGCCAGCAGCATCGGGACAGGGCCGAATTCACCCCTCCACTTT
CASSIGTGPNSPLHF
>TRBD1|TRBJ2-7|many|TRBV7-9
TGTGCCAGCAGCCTGGGACAGGGTTTAGGCGAGCAGTACTTC
CASSLGQGLGEQYF
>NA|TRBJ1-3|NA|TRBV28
TGTGCCAGCAAACAGAGCTCTGGAAACACCATATATTTT
CASKQSSGNTIYF
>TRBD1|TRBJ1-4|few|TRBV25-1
TGTGCCAGCAGTGACAGGGACAGCCGGAATGAAAAACTGTTTTTT
CASSDRDSRNEKLFF
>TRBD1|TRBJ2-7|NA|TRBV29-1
TGCAGCTTAGGGGACAGGGTATACGAGCAGTACTTC
CSLGDRVYEQYF
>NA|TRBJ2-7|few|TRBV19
TGTGCCAGTAGTATATCCGGGTTTTACGGCACCTACGAGCAGTACTTC
CASSISGFYGTYEQYF
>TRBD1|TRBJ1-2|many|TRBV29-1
TGCAGCGGTGGACAGGGCACAGAGGGCTACACCTTC
CSGGQGTEGYTF
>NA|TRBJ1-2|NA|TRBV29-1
TGCAGCGTTGGAGAGAACAATGGCTACACCTTC
CSVGENNGYTF
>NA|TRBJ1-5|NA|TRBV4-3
TGCGCCAGCAGCCAAGATATTCAGCAGCCCCAGCATTTT
CASSQDIQQPQHF
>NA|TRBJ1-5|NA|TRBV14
TGTGCCAGCAGCCAAGTGGAGGGGAACCAGCATTTT
CASSQVEGNQHF
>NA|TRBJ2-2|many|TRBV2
TGTGCCAGCAGTGGTGAGGGACGTACCGGGGAGCTGTTTTTT
CASSGEGRTGELFF
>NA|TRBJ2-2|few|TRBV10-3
TGTGCCAGCAGTCCCATTTCGGGGGCGGTCACCGGGGAGCTGTTTTTT
CASSPISGAVTGELFF
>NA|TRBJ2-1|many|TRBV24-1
TGTGCCACCAGTGATTACCGGGGTCGGGAGTTCTTC
CATSDYRGREFF
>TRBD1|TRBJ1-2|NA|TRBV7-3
TGTGCCAGCAGCTCAACAGGGGGCCCTGGCTACACCTTC
CASSSTGGPGYTF